This section outlines one T cell receptor beta chain sequence together with its context. The sample is drawn from a study of blood T cell repertoires in COVID-19. This table comes from immunoSEQ multiplex PCR, and its TCRdb copy is limited to in-frame clones, with some not included. The sample carries approximately 300,000 clones, approximately 81% recorded once. This CDR3 is 16 amino acids long. Looked up from germline, CDR1 is LNHDA and CDR2 is SQIVND (reference sequence). Trimming pared 4 bases from V and 2 bases from J, leaving 16 bases between. Material for sequencing was PBMCs or T cells enriched from blood (not recorded which). The clonotype comes from a woman aged 25 to 45 who had been exposed to COVID-19. This chain connects TRBV19 to TRBJ2-3; D is perhaps TRBD2 (6 bases). The CDR3 DNA sequence: TGTGCCAGTAGTACGCGCCGGGAGTCTGTCACAGATACGCAGTATTTT. It is translated as CASSTRRESVTDTQYF.